The 15 T cell receptor beta chains below all came from one sample that was sequenced in a study of identical twins. TCRdb re-called the 5' RACE reads through MiXCR, storing one row per CDR3 protein. The sample shows roughly 1.6 million distinct CDR3 sequences, less than 35% of them seen only once. Specimen: cord blood. These TCRs come from a newborn girl in good health.

The chain recombines TRBV2 with TRBJ1-6, with D tentatively TRBD1 (5 bases). V was clipped by 1 base and J by 7 bases, with 14 bases between them. This CDR3 contains 16 residues. CDR1 and CDR2 from the germline V gene are SNHLY and FYNNEI. CDR3 nucleotide sequence: TGTGCCAGCAGTGAAGATAGTGGGGCAGGGAATTCACCCCTCCACTTT. It encodes CASSEDSGAGNSPLHF.

The V gene is TRBV20-1, the J gene TRBJ1-1; D not resolved. V was pared by 4 bases and J by 1 base, with 13 bases between. CDR3 length: 14 amino acids. From germline, CDR1 is DFQATT and CDR2 SNEGSKA (reference sequence). Here the CDR3 DNA reads TGCAGTGCTACCCCTCATGCAGGGAACACTGAAGCTTTCTTT. Translated, it gives CSATPHAGNTEAFF.

This clonotype was found many times. V gene TRBV5-1 combines with J gene TRBJ2-1; D unresolved. Per germline, CDR1 SGHRS and CDR2 YFSETQ. Trimming shortened V by 2 bases and J by 3 bases, and 3 bases separated the two germline ends. The CDR3 totals 12 residues. CDR3 loop: CASSFDYNEQFF. For the CDR3, the DNA is TGCGCCAGCAGCTTCGACTACAATGAGCAGTTCTTC.

This clonotype appeared a few times. The chain joins TRBV7-2 to TRBJ2-3; 7 bases agree with TRBD2. The germline CDR1 and CDR2 sequences are SGHTA and FQGNSA. V lost 2 bases to trimming and J lost 0 bases; unmatched junction nucleotides: 8. This CDR3 region has 17 residues. DNA for the CDR3: TGTGCCAGCAGCTTAAGATCAAGCGGGGTTAGCACAGATACGCAGTATTTT. Its protein is CASSLRSSGVSTDTQYF.

The DNA of the CDR3 is TGTGCCAGCGGACTGATGGGCCTAGCGGGGGACAATGAGCAGTTCTTC. It encodes CASGLMGLAGDNEQFF. The chain is built from TRBV2 and TRBJ2-1; 10 bases line up with TRBD2. J lost 5 bases, V lost 8 bases, and 12 bases had no gene match. The CDR3 spans 16 residues. Germline V CDR1 and CDR2: SNHLY, FYNNEI. The complete variable domain, with remaining parts taken from reference TRBV2 and TRBJ2-1, reads EPEVTQTPSHQVTQMGQEVILRCVPISNHLYFYWYRQILGQKVEFLVSFYNNEISEKSEIFDDQFSVERPDGSNFTLKIRSTKLEDSAMYFCASGLMGLAGDNEQFFGPGTRLTVL.

This clonotype was seen once. V is TRBV12-3 or TRBV12-4 and J is TRBJ2-2; TRBD2 matches 7 bases. CDR3 length: 14 amino acids. V was pared by 7 bases and J by 1 base, with 3 bases of the junction left unmatched. CDR3 sequence (DNA): TGTGCCAGCAATTCGGGGGGGAACACCGGGGAGCTGTTTTTT. Protein product: CASNSGGNTGELFF.

The J gene is TRBJ2-5, the V gene TRBV20-1, with D possibly matching TRBD1 (6 bases). Germline V gene lookup returns CDR1 DFQATT and CDR2 SNEGSKA (reference sequence). The CDR3 is 15 amino acids. Trimming pared 3 bases from V and 1 base from J, leaving 15 bases between. The CDR3 sequence: CSARVFRDTQETQYF. The CDR3, as DNA: TGCAGTGCTAGGGTCTTCCGGGACACCCAAGAGACCCAGTACTTC.

There are a few counts of this clonotype. This chain uses TRBV29-1 with TRBJ2-7, with TRBD2 as a possible D gene (6 bases). This CDR3 spans 16 amino acids. CDR1 is SQVTM, CDR2 ANQGSEA, per germline. V lost 4 bases to trimming and J lost 0 bases, with 19 bases between them. The CDR3 sequence is CSVVRVRGGTSYEQYF. The DNA for the CDR3 is TGCAGCGTTGTCCGGGTTCGTGGCGGGACCTCCTACGAGCAGTACTTC.

The chain is built from TRBV4-2 and TRBJ2-3; 10 positions match TRBD2. Trimming at V came to 0 bases and at J to 5 bases, leaving 11 bases not matched to a gene. Germline CDR1 and CDR2: LGHNA and YNFKEQ. The CDR3 is made up of 18 amino acids. The CDR3 loop is CASSQDPLSGRSRDTQYF. In DNA form, the CDR3 reads TGTGCCAGCAGCCAAGACCCCCTTAGCGGGAGGTCGCGAGATACGCAGTATTTT.

This clonotype was seen more than once but under ten times. The chain joins TRBV2 to TRBJ2-3; TRBD2 is a possible D gene (5 bases). The germline V gene encodes CDR1 SNHLY and CDR2 FYNNEI. This CDR3 has 16 residues. V gave up 9 bases and J gave up 3 bases, with 22 bases separating them. CDR3 residues: CASRPTLRGGTDTQYF. The CDR3 nucleotides read TGTGCCAGTAGACCTACCCTCCGGGGTGGAACAGATACGCAGTATTTT.

The chain uses TRBV29-1 and TRBJ1-5; D is ambiguous. The CDR3 is 13 residues long. Trimming removed 4 bases from V and 6 bases from J, with 13 bases in between. CDR1 SQVTM and CDR2 ANQGSEA come from the germline V gene. The CDR3 DNA sequence: TGCAGCGTTGTGGCCAGGTCAGGTCAGCCCCAGCATTTT. Its translation is CSVVARSGQPQHF.

This clonotype was seen a handful of times. The chain carries TRBV7-9 and TRBJ2-3, with 8 bases identical to TRBD2. Germline V CDR1 and CDR2: SEHNR, FQNEAQ (reference sequence). Trimming took 3 bases from V and 6 from J; bases not matched to a gene: 5. The CDR3 runs to 14 residues. The CDR3 loop reads CASSLDGRADTQYF. DNA for the CDR3: TGTGCCAGCAGCTTGGACGGGAGGGCGGATACGCAGTATTTT.

The chain employs TRBV6-5 and TRBJ2-1; no reliable D call. The germline V gene encodes CDR1 MNHEY and CDR2 SVGAGI. Trimming took off 5 bases at V and 2 bases at J, with 10 bases between the two ends. The CDR3 runs 14 residues. Here the CDR3 reads CASSDRPPYNEQFF. The CDR3 region has the DNA TGTGCCAGCAGTGACCGACCTCCCTACAATGAGCAGTTCTTC.

V and J are TRBV18 and TRBJ1-2; TRBD1 might be the D (5 bases). Germline assignment: CDR1 KGHSH and CDR2 LQKENI. Trimming pared 4 bases from V and 2 bases from J, leaving 11 bases between. This CDR3 comprises 14 residues. The CDR3 DNA reads TGTGCCAGCTCACGGCACAGGCTAAACTATGGCTACACCTTC. This translates into CASSRHRLNYGYTF.

This clonotype was counted a few times. V and J are TRBV27 and TRBJ2-3; a weak D match, TRBD1 (6 bases). This CDR3 contains 19 residues. CDR1 and CDR2 from the germline V gene are MNHEY and SMNVEV (reference sequence). V gave up 0 bases and J gave up 3 bases, with 22 bases separating them. The CDR3 spells CASSLSRKYRGRGTDTQYF. In DNA, the CDR3 is TGTGCCAGCAGTTTATCGAGGAAATATCGGGGCAGGGGAACAGATACGCAGTATTTT.